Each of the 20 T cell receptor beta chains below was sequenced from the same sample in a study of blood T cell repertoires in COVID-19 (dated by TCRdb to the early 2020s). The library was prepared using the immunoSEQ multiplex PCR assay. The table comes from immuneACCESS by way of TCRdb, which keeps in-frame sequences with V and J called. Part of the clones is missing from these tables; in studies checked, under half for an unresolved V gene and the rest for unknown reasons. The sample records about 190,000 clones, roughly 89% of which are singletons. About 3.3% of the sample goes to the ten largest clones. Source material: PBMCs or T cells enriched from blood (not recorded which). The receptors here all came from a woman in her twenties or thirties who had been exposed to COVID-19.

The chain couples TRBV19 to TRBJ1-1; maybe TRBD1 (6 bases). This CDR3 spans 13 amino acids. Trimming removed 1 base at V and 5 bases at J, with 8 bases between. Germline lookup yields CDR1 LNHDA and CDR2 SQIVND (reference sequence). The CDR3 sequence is CASSIGQATEAFF. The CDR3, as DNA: TGTGCCAGTAGTATAGGACAGGCGACTGAAGCTTTCTTT.

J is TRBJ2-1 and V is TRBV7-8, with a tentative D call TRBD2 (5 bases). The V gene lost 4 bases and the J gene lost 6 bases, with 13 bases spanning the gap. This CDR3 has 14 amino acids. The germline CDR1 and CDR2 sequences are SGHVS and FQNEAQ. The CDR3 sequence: CASSSIQSGNEQFF. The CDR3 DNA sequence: TGTGCCAGCAGCTCCATCCAAAGCGGCAATGAGCAGTTCTTC. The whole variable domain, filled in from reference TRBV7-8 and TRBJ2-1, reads GAGVSQSPRYKVAKRGQDVALRCDPISGHVSLFWYQQALGQGPEFLTYFQNEAQLDKSGLPSDRFFAERPEGSVSTLKIQRTQQEDSAVYLCASSSIQSGNEQFFGPGTRLTVL.

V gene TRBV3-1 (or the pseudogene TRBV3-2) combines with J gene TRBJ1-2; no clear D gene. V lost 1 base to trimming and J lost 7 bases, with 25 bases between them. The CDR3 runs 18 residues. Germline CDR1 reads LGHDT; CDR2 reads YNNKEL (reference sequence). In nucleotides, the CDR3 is TGTGCCAGCAGCCAAGTGGCGTCGTACCGGGGTTTAATAAGTGGCTACACCTTC. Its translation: CASSQVASYRGLISGYTF.

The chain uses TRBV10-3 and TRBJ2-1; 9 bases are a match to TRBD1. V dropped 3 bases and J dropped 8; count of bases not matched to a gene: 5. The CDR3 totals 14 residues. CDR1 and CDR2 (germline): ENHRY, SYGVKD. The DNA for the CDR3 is TGTGCCATCAGTGACAGGACAGGGGCTTATGAGCAGTTCTTC. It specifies CAISDRTGAYEQFF.

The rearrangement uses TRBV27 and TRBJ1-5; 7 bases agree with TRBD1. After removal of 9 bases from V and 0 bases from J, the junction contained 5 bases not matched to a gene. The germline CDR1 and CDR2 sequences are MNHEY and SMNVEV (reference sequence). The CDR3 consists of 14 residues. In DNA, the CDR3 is TGTGCCAGTAAAACAGGGGCTAGCAATCAGCCCCAGCATTTT. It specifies CASKTGASNQPQHF.

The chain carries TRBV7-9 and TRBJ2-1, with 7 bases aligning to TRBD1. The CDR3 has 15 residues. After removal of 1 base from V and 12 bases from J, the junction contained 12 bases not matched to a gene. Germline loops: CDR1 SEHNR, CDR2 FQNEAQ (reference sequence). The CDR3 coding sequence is TGTGCCAGCAGCTTAGGGGTAGGGGCAGGGGGAGTGCAGTTCTTC. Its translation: CASSLGVGAGGVQFF.

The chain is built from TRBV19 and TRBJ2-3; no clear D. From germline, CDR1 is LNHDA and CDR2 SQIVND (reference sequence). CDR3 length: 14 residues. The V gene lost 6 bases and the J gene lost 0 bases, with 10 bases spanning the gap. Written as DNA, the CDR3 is TGTGCCAGTAGATCGACTTTCAGCACAGATACGCAGTATTTT. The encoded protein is CASRSTFSTDTQYF.

The CDR3 region is CASSRTSAEQFF. The CDR3 DNA follows: TGTGCCAGCAGCCGGACTAGCGCTGAGCAGTTCTTC. The rearrangement uses TRBV7-2 and TRBJ2-1; 9 bases fit TRBD2. J lost 9 bases, V lost 5 bases, and 2 bases had no gene match. CDR1 and CDR2 from the germline V gene are SGHTA and FQGNSA. The length of the CDR3 is 12 residues.

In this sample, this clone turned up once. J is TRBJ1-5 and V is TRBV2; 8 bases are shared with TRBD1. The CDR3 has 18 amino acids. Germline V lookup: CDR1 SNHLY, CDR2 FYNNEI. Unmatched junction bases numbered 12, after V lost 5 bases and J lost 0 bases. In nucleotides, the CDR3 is TGTGCCAGCAGTACTGGACAGGGTGGTCCTAATAGCAATCAGCCCCAGCATTTT. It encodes CASSTGQGGPNSNQPQHF.

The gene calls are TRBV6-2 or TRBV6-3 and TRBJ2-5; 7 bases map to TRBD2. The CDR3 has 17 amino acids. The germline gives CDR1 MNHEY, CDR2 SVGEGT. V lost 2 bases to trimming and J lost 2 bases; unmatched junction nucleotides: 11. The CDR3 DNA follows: TGTGCCAGCAGTTACCCGATTCGGCGGGGGAGTCAAGAGACCCAGTACTTC. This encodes CASSYPIRRGSQETQYF.

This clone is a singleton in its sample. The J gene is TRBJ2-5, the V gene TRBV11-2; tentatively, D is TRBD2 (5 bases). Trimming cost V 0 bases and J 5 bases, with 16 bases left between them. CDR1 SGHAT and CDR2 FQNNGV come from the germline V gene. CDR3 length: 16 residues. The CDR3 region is CASSLDYFMPGETQYF. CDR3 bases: TGTGCCAGCAGCTTAGATTACTTTATGCCGGGGGAGACCCAGTACTTC.

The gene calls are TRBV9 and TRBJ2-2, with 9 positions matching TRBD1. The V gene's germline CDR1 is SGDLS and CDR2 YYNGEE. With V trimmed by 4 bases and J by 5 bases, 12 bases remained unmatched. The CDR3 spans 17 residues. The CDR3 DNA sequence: TGTGCCAGCAGCCCCCGGTTTACAGGGGGCGCAACCGGGGAGCTGTTTTTT. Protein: CASSPRFTGGATGELFF.

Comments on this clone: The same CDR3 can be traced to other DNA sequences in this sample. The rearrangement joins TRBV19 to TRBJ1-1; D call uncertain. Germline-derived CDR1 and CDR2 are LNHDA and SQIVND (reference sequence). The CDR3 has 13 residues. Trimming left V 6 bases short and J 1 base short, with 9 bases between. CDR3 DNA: TGTGCCAGTAGCGAACAAAGGAACACTGAAGCTTTCTTT. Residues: CASSEQRNTEAFF.

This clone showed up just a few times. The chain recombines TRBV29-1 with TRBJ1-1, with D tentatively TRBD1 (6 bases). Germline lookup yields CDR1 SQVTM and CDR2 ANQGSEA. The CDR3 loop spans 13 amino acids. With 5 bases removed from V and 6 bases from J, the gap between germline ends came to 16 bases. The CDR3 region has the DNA TGCAGCGTTCAAACAGGGAGCCGGGCTGAAGCTTTCTTT. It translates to CSVQTGSRAEAFF.

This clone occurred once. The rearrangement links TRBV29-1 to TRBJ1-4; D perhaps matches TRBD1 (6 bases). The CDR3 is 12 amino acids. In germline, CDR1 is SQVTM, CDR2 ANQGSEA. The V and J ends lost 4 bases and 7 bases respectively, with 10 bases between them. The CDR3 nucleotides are TGCAGCGTTGGTGGGGGCGCTGAAAAACTGTTTTTT. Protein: CSVGGGAEKLFF.

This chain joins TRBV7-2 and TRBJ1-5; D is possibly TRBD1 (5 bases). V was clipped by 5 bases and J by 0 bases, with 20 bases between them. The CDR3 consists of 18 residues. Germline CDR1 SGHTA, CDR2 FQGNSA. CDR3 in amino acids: CASSRYSVRGYSNQPQHF. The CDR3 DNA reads TGTGCCAGCAGCCGCTATTCAGTTAGGGGATATAGCAATCAGCCCCAGCATTTT.

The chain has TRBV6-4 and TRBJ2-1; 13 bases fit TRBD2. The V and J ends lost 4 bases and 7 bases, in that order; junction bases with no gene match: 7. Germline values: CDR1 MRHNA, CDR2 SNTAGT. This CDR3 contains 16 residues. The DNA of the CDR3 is TGTGCCAGCAGTGCCCAACTAGCGGGGGGGCGGAATGAGCAGTTCTTC. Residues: CASSAQLAGGRNEQFF.

CDR3 protein: CASRLSPGLVDGYTF. The CDR3 DNA is TGTGCCAGCAGACTATCCCCGGGACTAGTGGATGGCTACACCTTC. The J gene is TRBJ1-2, the V gene TRBV6-6; tentative D call: TRBD1 (5 bases). The germline CDR1 and CDR2 sequences are MNHNY and SVGAGI (reference sequence). The CDR3 runs to 15 residues. V lost 6 bases and J lost 6, with 20 bases in between.

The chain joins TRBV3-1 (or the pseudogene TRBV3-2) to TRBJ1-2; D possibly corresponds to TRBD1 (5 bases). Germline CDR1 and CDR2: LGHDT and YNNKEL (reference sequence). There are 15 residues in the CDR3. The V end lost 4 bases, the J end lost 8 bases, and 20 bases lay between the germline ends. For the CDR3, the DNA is TGTGCCAGCAGCCCGGACCGACAGAGCTGGCCAGGCTACACCTTC. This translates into CASSPDRQSWPGYTF.

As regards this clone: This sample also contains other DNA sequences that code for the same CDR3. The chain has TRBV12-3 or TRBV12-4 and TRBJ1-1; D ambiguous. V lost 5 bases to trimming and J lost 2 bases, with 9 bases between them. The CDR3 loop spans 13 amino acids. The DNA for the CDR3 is TGTGCCAGCAGTCCGACTGGCAACACTGAAGCTTTCTTT. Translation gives CASSPTGNTEAFF.